The next 3 T cell receptor beta chains were all read from a single sample in a study of spatial heterogeneity in lung cancer (dated by TCRdb to the late 2010s). The time point label corresponds to: blood at routine non-recurrence follow-up after resection. Without any cell sorting, TCR sequencing was performed on whole RNA extracted either from tumor and nontumor lung tissue or from cryopreserved PBMC samples. The library was built by means of 5' RACE. These reads were obtained on a NextSeq 500. TCRdb's own reprocessing of the public reads used fastp at Q25 and MiXCR and kept productive beta chains. All rows with the same CDR3 protein become a single entry with the most common DNA and genes. Recorded for this sample are roughly 120,000 distinct CDR3 sequences; more than 9% of them occurred a single time. The ten largest clones take up roughly 17% of the sample. This specimen consisted of PBMCs, obtained at follow-up. All receptors come from a male donor with early-stage non-small cell lung cancer.

This clonotype was seen ten or more times. The gene calls are TRBV28 and TRBJ2-3, with 10 bases matching TRBD1. CDR1 is MDHEN and CDR2 is SYDVKM in the germline V gene. This CDR3 comprises 15 residues. Losses at the gene ends were 4 bases for V and 5 bases for J; bases not matched to a gene: 6. CDR3 protein: CASSSLTGGEDTQYF. The DNA for the CDR3 is TGTGCCAGCAGTTCCCTGACAGGGGGCGAAGATACGCAGTATTTT.

This clonotype was seen more than once but under ten times. This sequence joins TRBV27 and TRBJ1-1; maybe TRBD1 (5 bases). This CDR3 contains 14 residues. Germline CDR1 MNHEY, CDR2 SMNVEV (reference sequence). The V end was cut by 5 bases, the J end by 6 bases, with 16 bases between. This CDR3 is CASSTLFGTPEAFF. The CDR3 DNA reads as TGTGCCAGCAGTACCCTCTTTGGGACGCCTGAAGCTTTCTTT.

This clonotype has ten or more counts. This chain links TRBV29-1 with TRBJ1-2; no reliable D call. V lost 3 bases, J lost 2 bases, and 10 bases lay in between. The CDR3 length is 13 residues. CDR1 and CDR2 from the germline V gene are SQVTM and ANQGSEA. The CDR3 is CSVEGIANYGYTF. The CDR3 DNA reads TGCAGCGTTGAGGGAATCGCGAACTATGGCTACACCTTC.